What follows is one T cell receptor beta chain and its context. Germline CDR1 and CDR2: WNHNN and SYGVQD (reference sequence). The trim removed 3 bases at V and 3 bases at J, leaving 11 bases unmatched. The CDR3 spans 17 residues. PCR involved 60 Vbeta and 13 Jbeta primers. Using immunoSEQ multiplex PCR, the repertoire was profiled, and TCRdb retains in-frame clones only, with some absent. The sample lists over 75,000 clones; under 75% were seen once. The sample originates from a study of cytomegalovirus exposure and HLA in healthy donors. The clonotype comes from a human donor in good health. Sequencing was performed on PBMCs. V gene TRBV10-1 combines with J gene TRBJ1-1; 9 bases are shared with TRBD1. CDR3 loop: CASSDRTGEGKDTEAFF. CDR3 bases: TGCGCCAGCAGTGACCGGACAGGGGAGGGAAAGGACACTGAAGCTTTCTTT.